These 30 T cell receptor beta chains originate from one sample sequenced in a study of T cell responses to AZD1222 COVID-19 vaccine. Clones were read by immunoSEQ multiplex PCR, and TCRdb kept only the in-frame ones, dropping some. This sample has about 150,000 clones; roughly 89% occur once, and the top ten carry approximately 5.2%. The specimen comprised peripheral blood, sampled on day 0 of AZD1222 vaccination. These receptors were collected from an adult in good health.

This chain joins TRBV7-2 and TRBJ2-1; 8 bases line up with TRBD2. The germline CDR1 and CDR2 sequences are SGHTA and FQGNSA. CDR3 length: 16 residues. Trimming at V came to 5 bases and at J to 6 bases, leaving 12 bases not matched to a gene. CDR3 amino acids: CASSTEGTRGGNEQFF. The CDR3 nucleotides are TGTGCCAGCAGCACCGAAGGGACTAGGGGGGGCAATGAGCAGTTCTTC.

The gene calls are TRBV19 and TRBJ2-6; D is uncertain. Germline CDR1 reads LNHDA; CDR2 reads SQIVND (reference sequence). The CDR3 covers 20 residues. V was cut by 0 bases and J by 4 bases, with 22 bases left in between. The CDR3 nucleotides are TGTGCCAGTAGTATAGAGCCCCCGACATTAATCACTCGGGGGGCCAACGTCCTGACTTTC. It yields the protein CASSIEPPTLITRGANVLTF.

This rearrangement joins TRBV11-1 to TRBJ1-1; D remains unclear. Deletions cut 1 base from V and 4 bases from J, with 16 bases between. Germline V gives CDR1 SGHAT, CDR2 FQDESV (reference sequence). The CDR3 sequence is 16 residues long. CDR3 DNA sequence: TGTGCCAGCAGCTTAGACTTTCTGGGGTTTGGCACTGAAGCTTTCTTT. Protein sequence: CASSLDFLGFGTEAFF.

DNA of the CDR3: TGTGCCAGCGGATTCGAAAAACTGTTTTTT. Translating gives CASGFEKLFF. The chain joins TRBV7-2 to TRBJ1-4; D unresolved. The germline V and J ends were trimmed by 8 bases and 8 bases, with 6 bases remaining between them. Germline V gene lookup returns CDR1 SGHTA and CDR2 FQGNSA. The CDR3 runs 10 residues.

This clone has just one count. The chain recombines TRBV2 with TRBJ1-1; tentative D call: TRBD1 (5 bases). Germline CDR1 is SNHLY and CDR2 is FYNNEI. The CDR3 runs 14 residues. The V and J ends lost 4 bases and 6 bases respectively, with 15 bases between them. In DNA, the CDR3 is TGTGCCAGCAGTGGGGGCCAGGGAGGATCTGAAGCTTTCTTT. Translating it yields CASSGGQGGSEAFF.

This clone was detected only a few times. The CDR3 loop reads CASSQNLGEKLFF. The CDR3 region has the DNA TGTGCCAGCAGCCAAAATTTGGGTGAAAAACTGTTTTTT. The chain is built from TRBV3-1 (or the pseudogene TRBV3-2) and TRBJ1-4; D is uncertain. V was clipped by 2 bases and J by 7 bases, with 8 bases between them. The V gene's germline CDR1 is LGHDT and CDR2 YNNKEL (reference sequence). The CDR3 loop spans 13 amino acids.

This clone was observed a single time. The chain combines TRBV6-5 with TRBJ1-1, with D unresolved. Per the germline V gene, CDR1 is MNHEY and CDR2 is SVGAGI. The CDR3 sequence is 13 residues long. V dropped 6 bases and J dropped 3 bases, with 11 bases sitting between them. In nucleotides, the CDR3 is TGTGCCAGCAGAGTTAGGTTCGACACTGAAGCTTTCTTT. Translated: CASRVRFDTEAFF.

The V and J genes are TRBV5-1 and TRBJ2-2, with 9 positions matching TRBD2. Germline-derived CDR1 and CDR2 are SGHRS and YFSETQ. The V gene end was trimmed by 5 bases and the J gene end by 0 bases; junction bases not matched to a gene: 8. The CDR3 loop spans 17 amino acids. For the CDR3, the DNA is TGCGCCAGCAGTGTTTGGCTAGCGGGAACGAACACCGGGGAGCTGTTTTTT. Protein product: CASSVWLAGTNTGELFF.

The chain combines TRBV5-1 with TRBJ1-2; D perhaps matches TRBD1 (5 bases). From germline, CDR1 is SGHRS and CDR2 YFSETQ. The CDR3 totals 14 residues. Trimming cost V 4 bases and J 5 bases, with 15 bases left between them. CDR3 sequence: CASSPREGRYGYTF. CDR3 coding DNA: TGCGCCAGCAGCCCCCGGGAGGGGCGTTATGGCTACACCTTC.

This clone was counted once. In DNA form, the CDR3 reads TGTGCAAGTCGCTTTTTAAACAGGGAAAATGAAAAACTGTTTTTT. Protein product: CASRFLNRENEKLFF. The chain uses TRBV12-2 and TRBJ1-4; the D call TRBD1 from the table was never checked on the DNA. TRBV12-2 represents a pseudogene. This CDR3 comprises 15 residues.

CDR3 loop: CASSVAGVPTGELFF. CDR3 sequence (DNA): TGTGCCAGCAGCGTAGCGGGGGTGCCCACCGGGGAGCTGTTTTTT. The gene calls are TRBV9 and TRBJ2-2, with a tentative D call TRBD2 (6 bases). Trimming stripped 0 bases from V and 4 bases from J, with 10 bases between. The CDR3 sequence is 15 residues long. Germline lookup yields CDR1 SGDLS and CDR2 YYNGEE.

The chain is built from TRBV1 and TRBJ2-7; the table's D gene call, TRBD2, was not cross checked with the DNA. TRBV1 is reported as a pseudogene. The CDR3 has 16 amino acids. The CDR3, as DNA: TGCACCAGCAGCCAAGGACTCTACTCGTCCGGAGGCGAGCAGTACTTC. As protein: CTSSQGLYSSGGEQYF.

About this clone: In the same sample, other DNA sequences code for this CDR3. This chain uses TRBV4-1 with TRBJ1-1; D gene unclear. Germline CDR1 is MGHRA and CDR2 is YSYEKL. The CDR3 loop spans 14 amino acids. Trimming pared 0 bases from V and 11 bases from J, leaving 16 bases between. This CDR3 reads CASSQEGIPNEAFF. The CDR3 DNA follows: TGCGCCAGCAGCCAAGAAGGCATCCCCAACGAGGCTTTCTTT.

The V and J genes are TRBV7-2 and TRBJ1-1; D not certain. Germline loops: CDR1 SGHTA, CDR2 FQGNSA. V was trimmed by 4 bases and J by 0 bases, leaving 6 bases between them. This CDR3 is built from 13 residues. CDR3 coding DNA: TGTGCCAGCAGCTCGATGGTGAACACTGAAGCTTTCTTT. Translated, it gives CASSSMVNTEAFF.

This chain joins TRBV7-9 and TRBJ2-7, with D unclear. V lost 5 bases and J lost 6, with 20 bases in between. Looked up from germline, CDR1 is SEHNR and CDR2 is FQNEAQ (reference sequence). There are 15 residues in the CDR3. Written as DNA, the CDR3 is TGTGCCAGCAGCCCAGTATTCGGCAGGCAACGCGAGCAGTACTTC. Its protein product is CASSPVFGRQREQYF.

V is TRBV5-6 and J is TRBJ2-7; D not certain. V shed 3 bases and J shed 2 bases, with 12 bases lying between them. This CDR3 has 14 residues. CDR1 and CDR2 from the germline V gene are SGHDT and YYEEEE. The CDR3, as DNA: TGTGCCAGCAGCTCGGACGTCCGGGCCTACGAGCAGTACTTC. This sequence encodes CASSSDVRAYEQYF. Complete variable domain (other parts from reference TRBV5-6 and TRBJ2-7): DAGVTQSPTHLIKTRGQQVTLRCSPKSGHDTVSWYQQALGQGPQFIFQYYEEEERQRGNFPDRFSGHQFPNYSSELNVNALLLGDSALYLCASSSDVRAYEQYFGPGTRLTVT.

The chain is built from TRBV18 and TRBJ2-1; the match to TRBD2 covers 12 bases. With V trimmed by 3 bases and J by 1 base, 1 base remained unmatched. Germline V lookup: CDR1 KGHSH, CDR2 LQKENI. The CDR3 length is 16 residues. CDR3: CASSPTSGGSYNEQFF. CDR3 DNA sequence: TGTGCCAGCTCACCGACTAGCGGGGGTTCCTACAATGAGCAGTTCTTC.

J is TRBJ1-6 and V is TRBV3-1 (or the pseudogene TRBV3-2), with D maybe TRBD1 (5 bases). Looked up from germline, CDR1 is LGHDT and CDR2 is YNNKEL (reference sequence). This CDR3 contains 15 residues. The germline V and J ends were trimmed by 3 bases and 9 bases, with 15 bases remaining between them. The CDR3 DNA follows: TGTGCCAGCAGCCACGCTGACAGAAATAGTTCACCCCTCCACTTT. Its translation: CASSHADRNSSPLHF.

The CDR3 region is CASSSTRSVFNEQFF. CDR3 sequence (DNA): TGTGCCAGCAGCTCGACTAGATCCGTTTTCAATGAGCAGTTCTTC. The chain links TRBV7-3 to TRBJ2-1; D might be TRBD2 (6 bases). The germline V and J ends were trimmed by 4 bases and 6 bases, with 16 bases remaining between them. The CDR3 is 15 residues long. Germline CDR1 SGHTA, CDR2 FQGTGA.

The chain is built from TRBV7-3 and TRBJ1-6; D is undetermined. The CDR3 consists of 16 residues. V was clipped by 1 base and J by 5 bases, with 12 bases between them. In germline, CDR1 is SGHTA, CDR2 FQGTGA. In DNA form, the CDR3 reads TGTGCCAGCAGCTTAAACGGAAGACGTAATAATTCACCCCTCCACTTT. Its protein product is CASSLNGRRNNSPLHF.

V gene TRBV5-4 combines with J gene TRBJ2-3; 12 bases line up with TRBD2. Germline V lookup: CDR1 SGHNT, CDR2 YYREEE (reference sequence). V lost 4 bases, J lost 4 bases, and 7 bases stayed unmatched. The CDR3 has 16 amino acids. CDR3 sequence reads: CASSEQTSGSADTQYF. CDR3 DNA: TGTGCCAGCAGCGAACAGACTAGCGGGAGTGCAGATACGCAGTATTTT.

This chain connects TRBV19 to TRBJ1-2, with TRBD1 matching over 9 bases. Trimming cost V 5 bases and J 5 bases; bases outside gene matches: 15. CDR3 size: 17 residues. CDR1 and CDR2 from the germline V gene are LNHDA and SQIVND (reference sequence). In nucleotides, the CDR3 is TGTGCCAGTAGTGGGGGGACAGGGTCCACTACTAGGTATGGCTACACCTTC. It specifies CASSGGTGSTTRYGYTF.

The CDR3 DNA sequence: TGTGCCAGCAGCCAAGGCCGGGGGGAGCCCCAGCATTTT. It specifies CASSQGRGEPQHF. The chain couples TRBV14 to TRBJ1-5, with D perhaps TRBD1 (5 bases). Per the germline V gene, CDR1 is SGHDN and CDR2 is FVKESK. The CDR3 has 13 residues. Trimming left V 1 base short and J 8 bases short, with 9 bases between.

The V gene is TRBV9, the J gene TRBJ2-5; D not certain. The germline V gene encodes CDR1 SGDLS and CDR2 YYNGEE. The CDR3 has 14 amino acids. V lost 3 bases and J lost 4, with 13 bases in between. The CDR3 loop reads CASSASSSRETQYF. The CDR3 nucleotides are TGTGCCAGCAGCGCCTCGTCTTCGAGAGAGACCCAGTACTTC.

The CDR3 region is CASSQAGPNIQYF. The CDR3 region has the DNA TGCGCCAGCAGCCAAGCGGGCCCAAACATTCAGTACTTC. This rearrangement joins TRBV4-1 to TRBJ2-4, with no clear D. This CDR3 contains 13 residues. Germline V lookup: CDR1 MGHRA, CDR2 YSYEKL. V was clipped by 1 base and J by 6 bases, with 7 bases between them.

This clone is a singleton in its sample. This sequence joins TRBV7-2 and TRBJ2-7; no clear D gene. CDR3 length: 14 amino acids. Germline V gene lookup returns CDR1 SGHTA and CDR2 FQGNSA. Trimming removed 1 base from V and 4 bases from J, with 11 bases in between. CDR3 bases: TGTGCCAGCAGCTTAGGGGTCTCACCATACGAGCAGTACTTC. Its protein product is CASSLGVSPYEQYF.

This rearrangement joins TRBV7-9 to TRBJ1-6; TRBD1 might be the D (5 bases). V was shortened by 4 bases and J by 4 bases, with 11 bases between the two germline ends. The length of the CDR3 is 15 residues. Germline CDR1 and CDR2: SEHNR and FQNEAQ (reference sequence). In DNA form, the CDR3 reads TGTGCCAGCAGCTCCGGGACGGGTTATAATTCACCCCTCCACTTT. Its translation: CASSSGTGYNSPLHF.

V gene TRBV6-6 combines with J gene TRBJ1-6, with D possibly TRBD1 on 5 matching bases. The V and J ends lost 5 bases and 12 bases respectively, with 8 bases between them. The germline CDR1 and CDR2 sequences are MNHNY and SVGAGI (reference sequence). This CDR3 contains 11 residues. CDR3 sequence: CASSGGEPLHF. CDR3 sequence (DNA): TGTGCCAGCAGTGGGGGTGAACCCCTCCACTTT.

V usage is TRBV19 and J usage is TRBJ2-5; D is undetermined. Germline V gene data show CDR1 as LNHDA and CDR2 as SQIVND (reference sequence). V was trimmed by 6 bases and J by 2 bases, leaving 4 bases between them. The CDR3 runs 11 residues. CDR3 coding DNA: TGTGCCAGTAGCGTTCAAGAGACCCAGTACTTC. As protein: CASSVQETQYF.

This sequence joins TRBV7-2 and TRBJ1-5; D not certain. Trimming stripped 4 bases from V and 6 bases from J, with 7 bases between. The CDR3 has 12 amino acids. The germline gives CDR1 SGHTA, CDR2 FQGNSA. The CDR3 DNA sequence: TGTGCCAGCAGCTCGGCGGGTCAGCCCCAGCATTTT. This sequence encodes CASSSAGQPQHF.